Each of the 26 T cell receptor beta chains below was sequenced from the same sample in a study of T cell clonality in common variable immunodeficiency. Using immunoSEQ multiplex PCR, the repertoire was profiled, and TCRdb retains in-frame clones only, with some absent. This sample comprises more than 55,000 clones, none seen once only. The sample comprised peripheral blood mononuclear cells. The origin of the receptors is a person aged 18 to 70 in good health.

In the case of this clone: The missing CDR3 end, 3 residues past where the read stops, is filled in from the germline J gene. The rearrangement links TRBV5-5 to TRBJ2-5; a possible D gene is TRBD2 (7 bases). Germline V gives CDR1 SGHKS, CDR2 YYEKEE (reference sequence). V lost 0 bases and J 5 bases, leaving 14 bases between the germline ends. This CDR3 has 15 amino acids. The DNA read from the CDR3 is TGTGCCAGCAGCTTGGGCGGGGGCGTAGGGGAGACC. Residues: CASSLGGGVGET. The whole CDR3 is CASSLGGGVGETQYF.

Many counts were recorded for this clone. From the germline J gene comes the end of the CDR3, since the read stops 3 residues before it. The J gene is TRBJ2-5, the V gene TRBV7-7, with D perhaps TRBD1 (5 bases). V was trimmed by 5 bases and J by 1 base, leaving 8 bases between them. CDR3 size: 13 residues. CDR1 and CDR2 (germline): SSHAT, FNYEAQ (reference sequence). CDR3: CASSRQIQETQYF. CDR3 DNA (partial): TGTGCCAGCAGCCGACAGATCCAAGAGACC. Full variable domain (outside the CDR3, taken from reference TRBV7-7 and TRBJ2-5): GAGVSQSPRYKVTKRGQDVTLRCDPISSHATLYWYQQALGQGPEFLTYFNYEAQPDKSGLPSDRFSAERPEGSISTLTIQRTEQRDSAMYRCASSRQIQETQYFGPGTRLLVL.

This clone was picked up many times. The read is 3 residues too short to cover the CDR3 end, so that end is filled in from the germline J gene. This chain uses TRBV6-4 with TRBJ2-3; 8 bases align to TRBD2. The V and J ends lost 3 bases and 1 base, in that order; junction bases with no gene match: 6. There are 16 residues in the CDR3. The V gene's germline CDR1 is MRHNA and CDR2 SNTAGT. This CDR3 is CASSDLSGRGTDTQYF. The DNA read from the CDR3 is TGTGCCAGCAGTGATTTAAGCGGGAGAGGCACAGATACG.

A few counts support this clone. The sequenced fragment ends 3 residues before the CDR3 boundary, so the rest is inferred from the germline J gene. The chain links TRBV7-8 to TRBJ1-1; no definite D call. V gave up 5 bases and J gave up 1 base, with 11 bases separating them. This CDR3 has 14 amino acids. The V gene's germline CDR1 is SGHVS and CDR2 FQNEAQ. Partial CDR3 DNA: TGTGCCAGCAGCCCCGGAAGGGCGAACACTGAA. Translating it yields CASSPGRANTE. In full, the CDR3 is CASSPGRANTEAFF. Full variable domain (remainder filled in from reference TRBV7-8 and TRBJ1-1): GAGVSQSPRYKVAKRGQDVALRCDPISGHVSLFWYQQALGQGPEFLTYFQNEAQLDKSGLPSDRFFAERPEGSVSTLKIQRTQQEDSAVYLCASSPGRANTEAFFGQGTRLTVV.

This clone was counted only a few times. Read sequence stops 3 residues before the CDR3 end, and the germline J gene provides the missing end. The rearrangement links TRBV2 to TRBJ2-2, with 7 bases identical to TRBD1. The CDR3 is 15 amino acids. The germline CDR1 and CDR2 sequences are SNHLY and FYNNEI. The sequenced part of the CDR3 DNA is TGTGCCAGCAGTGCGGTCGGGACAGAAGATTCACCG. Amino acid sequence: CASSAVGTEDSP. The full CDR3 reads CASSAVGTEDSPLFF.

In its sample, this clone was seen many times. The CDR3 goes on 3 residues after the read ends, and that part is filled in from the germline J gene. The chain employs TRBV5-1 and TRBJ2-2, with D perhaps matching TRBD2 (5 bases). The germline V gene has CDR1 SGHRS and CDR2 YFSETQ. This CDR3 spans 14 amino acids. Trimming pared 6 bases from V and 4 bases from J, leaving 13 bases between. The sequenced CDR3 bases are TGCGCCAGCAATTCACTAGTTGGCACCGGGGAG. Its protein product is CASNSLVGTGE. Given in full, the CDR3 is CASNSLVGTGELFF.

The table lists this clone with many counts. The CDR3 end lies 3 residues beyond the end of the read and is filled in from the germline J gene. The chain couples TRBV20-1 to TRBJ1-2; D is unclear. Per germline, CDR1 DFQATT and CDR2 SNEGSKA (reference sequence). The V gene lost 3 bases and the J gene lost 1 base, with 6 bases spanning the gap. The CDR3 is made up of 12 amino acids. CDR3 region: CSASPHNYGYTF. CDR3 DNA (partial): TGCAGTGCTAGCCCCCATAACTATGGC.

A word on this clone: The read comes to an end 3 residues before the CDR3 does, leaving the germline J gene to fill in the end. V usage is TRBV2 and J usage is TRBJ1-1, with a weak D call TRBD1 (5 bases). There are 13 residues in the CDR3. Germline V gene sequence: CDR1 SNHLY, CDR2 FYNNEI. The CDR3 reads CASMFDSPGQAFF. CDR3 DNA (partial): TGTGCCAGCATGTTCGACAGCCCGGGCCAA.

In its sample, this clone was seen many times. Read coverage stops 3 residues before the CDR3 terminus; the germline J gene supplies the remainder. The chain employs TRBV11-2 and TRBJ2-7, with TRBD1 identical over 8 bases. V lost 5 bases and J lost 1; bases outside the gene matches: 7. The germline V gene encodes CDR1 SGHAT and CDR2 FQNNGV. This CDR3 has 15 amino acids. CDR3 region: CASSLTGERSYEQYF. The part of the CDR3 DNA that was read is TGTGCCAGCAGCCTGACAGGGGAAAGGTCCTACGAG.

This clone appeared many times. The read terminates 3 residues ahead of where the CDR3 ends, so the germline J gene completes it. V gene TRBV9 combines with J gene TRBJ2-3, with a weak D call TRBD2 (5 bases). The CDR3 runs to 16 residues. Germline V gene sequence: CDR1 SGDLS, CDR2 YYNGEE. V was shortened by 1 base and J by 2 bases, with 14 bases between the two germline ends. CDR3 DNA (partial): TGTGCCAGCAGCGTAAGAGCGGACCTCTTCACAGATACG. Its protein product is CASSVRADLFTDT. The entire CDR3 reads CASSVRADLFTDTQYF.

This clone came up many times. The read ends 3 residues before the CDR3 terminus; that terminus is restored from the germline J gene. V is TRBV20-1 and J is TRBJ2-5; D is undetermined. V lost 2 bases, J lost 5 bases, and 6 bases lay in between. Germline V gives CDR1 DFQATT, CDR2 SNEGSKA (reference sequence). There are 11 residues in the CDR3. Partial CDR3 DNA: TGCAGTGCTAGACCCCGGGAGACC. This sequence encodes CSARPRET. The whole CDR3 is CSARPRETQYF.

At least ten counts were recorded for this clone. The read finishes 3 residues shy of the CDR3 end, and the germline J gene is used to complete it. This chain joins TRBV5-6 and TRBJ1-3, with a tentative D call TRBD1 (6 bases). Germline-derived CDR1 and CDR2 are SGHDT and YYEEEE. V lost 5 bases and J 4 bases, leaving 13 bases between the germline ends. The CDR3 contains 14 residues. CDR3 DNA, as far as it was read: TGTGCCAGCAGAGGAGGGGGTTCAGGAAACACC. Translated: CASRGGGSGNT. In full, the CDR3 is CASRGGGSGNTIYF. Complete variable domain (other parts from reference TRBV5-6 and TRBJ1-3): DAGVTQSPTHLIKTRGQQVTLRCSPKSGHDTVSWYQQALGQGPQFIFQYYEEEERQRGNFPDRFSGHQFPNYSSELNVNALLLGDSALYLCASRGGGSGNTIYFGEGSWLTVV.

This clone was observed many times. The read is 3 residues too short to cover the CDR3 end, so that end is filled in from the germline J gene. The chain carries TRBV6-4 and TRBJ2-1, with 9 bases that match TRBD2. Germline V gene data show CDR1 as MRHNA and CDR2 as SNTAGT. V was pared by 4 bases and J by 0 bases, with 4 bases of the junction left unmatched. This CDR3 is built from 16 residues. The CDR3: CASSGLAGISYNEQFF. CDR3 DNA, as far as it was read: TGTGCCAGCAGTGGGCTAGCGGGAATCTCCTACAATGAG.

As regards this clone: Coverage ceases 3 residues before the CDR3 finishes, and the germline J gene fills in the end. J is TRBJ1-2 and V is TRBV6-1; D unclear. Germline CDR1 is MNHNS and CDR2 is SASEGT. The CDR3 spans 15 residues. CDR3 DNA, as far as it was read: TGTGCCAGCAGTGAACTACTAGAAGGCTACAATGAC. Translation: CASSELLEGYND. The complete CDR3 reads CASSELLEGYNDYTF.

This clone was counted only a few times. The read stops 3 residues short of the end of the CDR3; the missing end is completed from the germline J gene. The same CDR3 also results from other DNA sequences found in this sample. The chain combines TRBV7-3 with TRBJ1-1; no clear D gene. The CDR3 contains 13 residues. CDR1 is SGHTA, CDR2 FQGTGA, per germline. CDR3 sequence: CASSQDWNMAAFF. CDR3 bases read: TGTGCCAGCAGCCAAGACTGGAACATGGCA.

A word on this clone: The read ends 3 residues before the CDR3 terminus; that terminus is restored from the germline J gene. The chain couples TRBV6-2 or TRBV6-3 to TRBJ2-4; D not certain. Germline assignment: CDR1 MNHEY and CDR2 SVGEGT. The CDR3 has 11 amino acids. The CDR3 region is CASSQNYGQYF. The DNA read from the CDR3 is TGTGCCAGCAGTCAGAACTATGGT.

This clone was seen repeatedly, ten times or more. Sequencing ends 3 residues short of the CDR3 end; the germline J gene provides the rest. This sequence joins TRBV12-3 or TRBV12-4 and TRBJ1-5, with 7 bases identical to TRBD1. CDR3 length: 15 amino acids. V was pared by 4 bases and J by 2 bases, with 5 bases of the junction left unmatched. CDR3 DNA, as far as it was read: TGTGCCAGCAGTTCGACAGGGATGGGCAATCAGCCC. This translates into CASSSTGMGNQP. From start to end, the CDR3 is CASSSTGMGNQPQHF.

Many counts were recorded for this clone. The part of the CDR3 DNA that was read is TGCGCCAGCAGCTTGGGAGCACCAGGGGAACTAGCCAAAAACATT. As protein: CASSLGAPGELAKNI. The whole CDR3 sequence is CASSLGAPGELAKNIQYF. J is TRBJ2-4 and V is TRBV5-1, with a weak D call TRBD1 (6 bases). The read ends 3 residues early relative to the CDR3; the germline J gene fills the gap. Germline CDR1 is SGHRS and CDR2 is YFSETQ. The CDR3 length is 18 residues. The ends were cut back, 0 bases at V and 0 bases at J, with 16 bases in the middle.

This clone was seen ten or more times. This chain's CDR3 is CASSQNHRRHTDTQYF. CDR3 bases read: TGTGCCAGCAGTCAGAACCATCGTCGCCACACAGATACG. The chain carries TRBV14 and TRBJ2-3; D ambiguous. The CDR3 end falls 3 residues outside the read, so it is completed with the germline J gene. There are 16 residues in the CDR3. Trimming cost V 6 bases and J 2 bases, with 18 bases left between them. Germline CDR1 SGHDN, CDR2 FVKESK.

This clone showed up many times. The CDR3 end falls 3 residues outside the read, so it is completed with the germline J gene. J is TRBJ2-3 and V is TRBV28; 12 nucleotides agree with TRBD2. J lost 4 bases, V lost 10 bases, and 12 bases had no gene match. The germline V gene has CDR1 MDHEN and CDR2 SYDVKM. The CDR3 is 16 amino acids. The CDR3 sequence is CAIGTASGGGPDTQYF. CDR3 DNA (partial): TGTGCCATAGGGACGGCTAGCGGGGGGGGTCCAGATACG.

As concerns this clone: A single base separates this from a much larger clone, so it may be a read error. The chain's CDR3 is CASIPTDRDTEAFF. The CDR3 DNA, read in part, is TGTGCCAGTATCCCCACCGACAGGGACACTGAA. The rearrangement links TRBV19 to TRBJ1-1, with 7 bases that match TRBD1. The read terminates 3 residues before the CDR3 end, so the remaining end is supplied by the germline J gene. CDR3 length equals 14 residues. Germline loops: CDR1 LNHDA, CDR2 SQIVND (reference sequence). The trim removed 7 bases at V and 3 bases at J, leaving 8 bases unmatched.

In its sample, this clone was seen many times. The CDR3 goes on 3 residues after the read ends, and that part is filled in from the germline J gene. V usage is TRBV2 and J usage is TRBJ1-2, with unresolved D. In germline, CDR1 is SNHLY, CDR2 FYNNEI. The CDR3 is 13 amino acids. The V end lost 7 bases, the J end lost 0 bases, and 9 bases lay between the germline ends. CDR3 loop: CASMGSANYGYTF. The sequenced CDR3 bases are TGTGCCAGCATGGGCTCAGCTAACTATGGC.

This clone was counted a few times. The missing CDR3 end, 3 residues past where the read stops, is filled in from the germline J gene. The chain has TRBV19 and TRBJ1-1, with D possibly matching TRBD1 (6 bases). V was trimmed by 1 base and J by 3 bases, leaving 15 bases between them. The length of the CDR3 is 16 residues. CDR1 is LNHDA and CDR2 is SQIVND in the germline V gene (reference sequence). CDR3 bases read: TGTGCCAGTAGTATAGGTACCGGGACACTGCACACTGAA. Encoded protein: CASSIGTGTLHTE. The full CDR3 protein reads CASSIGTGTLHTEAFF. Together with reference TRBV19 and TRBJ1-1, the CDR3 gives the full variable domain: DGGITQSPKYLFRKEGQNVTLSCEQNLNHDAMYWYRQDPGQGLRLIYYSQIVNDFQKGDIAEGYSVSREKKESFPLTVTSAQKNPTAFYLCASSIGTGTLHTEAFFGQGTRLTVV.

This clone was seen many times. Read data end 3 residues before the CDR3 end; the end is taken from the germline J gene. The J gene is TRBJ2-7, the V gene TRBV12-3 or TRBV12-4, with a tentative D call TRBD1 (6 bases). V lost 5 bases and J lost 5, with 16 bases in between. The CDR3 has 14 amino acids. The CDR3 sequence: CASSPAGEPDEQYF. Incomplete CDR3 DNA: TGTGCCAGCAGTCCCGCAGGGGAGCCGGACGAG.

The table lists this clone with many counts. Read coverage stops 3 residues before the CDR3 terminus; the germline J gene supplies the remainder. The sample has other DNA sequences that encode this CDR3 too. This chain joins TRBV20-1 and TRBJ1-2; 7 positions match TRBD1. The trim removed 2 bases at V and 5 bases at J, leaving 5 bases unmatched. The V gene's germline CDR1 is DFQATT and CDR2 SNEGSKA (reference sequence). The CDR3 contains 13 residues. The part of the CDR3 DNA that was read is TGCAGTGCTAGATCAGGGGGAGGTTATGGC. It encodes CSARSGGGYG. Given in full, the CDR3 is CSARSGGGYGYTF.

There are many counts of this clone. The read halts 3 residues ahead of the CDR3 end, with the missing end drawn from the germline J gene. The chain carries TRBV29-1 and TRBJ2-1; unclear D gene. Germline CDR1 reads SQVTM; CDR2 reads ANQGSEA. CDR3 length equals 12 residues. V was clipped by 3 bases and J by 5 bases, with 8 bases between them. The sequenced CDR3 bases are TGCAGCGTTGACAGGCTTGACAATGAG. It translates to CSVDRLDNE. Given in full, the CDR3 is CSVDRLDNEQFF.